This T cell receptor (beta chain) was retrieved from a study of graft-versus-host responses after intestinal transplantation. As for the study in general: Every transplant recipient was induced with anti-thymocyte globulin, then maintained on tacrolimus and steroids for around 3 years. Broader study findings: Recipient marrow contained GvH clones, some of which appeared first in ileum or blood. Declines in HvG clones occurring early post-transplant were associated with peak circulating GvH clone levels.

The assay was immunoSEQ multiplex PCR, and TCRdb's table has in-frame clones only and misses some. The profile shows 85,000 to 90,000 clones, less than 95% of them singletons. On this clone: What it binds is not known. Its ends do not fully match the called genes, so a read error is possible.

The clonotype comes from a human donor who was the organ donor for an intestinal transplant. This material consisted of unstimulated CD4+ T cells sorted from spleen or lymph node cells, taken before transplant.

This CDR3 reads CAWGRAQAYGQYF. In DNA form, the CDR3 reads TGTGCCTGGGGTAGAGCTCAGGCCTACGGGCAGTACTTC. V gene TRBV30 combines with J gene TRBJ2-7; D is ambiguous. The length of the CDR3 is 13 residues. CDR1 GTSNPN and CDR2 SVGIG come from the germline V gene (reference sequence). The whole variable domain, remainder taken from reference TRBV30 and TRBJ2-7, is SQTIHQWPATLVQPVGSPLSLECTVEGTSNPNLYWYRQAAGRGLQLLFYSVGIGQISSEVPQNLSASRPQDRQFILSSKKLLLSDSGFYLCAWGRAQAYGQYFGPGTRLTVT.